The clone carrying this T cell receptor beta chain was recorded many times. What it recognizes is unknown. These data belong to a study of T cells in Graves' hyperthyroidism and ophthalmopathy. Across the whole study: Initial diagnosis, before any treatment, was when peripheral blood was collected. Findings and caveats of the study: Among thyroid clonotypes expanded above 0.001, most also appeared in blood.

The ends were cut back, 2 bases at V and 5 bases at J, with 9 bases in the middle. The CDR3 length is 13 residues. Germline V gives CDR1 SEHNR, CDR2 FQNEAQ (reference sequence). Researchers took RNA transcripts and amplified the TCR beta CDR3 regions from them. The HTBI primer set was used in a first-round RT-PCR of the TCR CDR3. TCRdb itself ran the multiplex PCR reads through MiXCR, one entry per CDR3 protein. This repertoire shows hundreds of thousands of distinct CDR3 sequences, less than 25% found once; its top ten account for roughly 10%. The material sequenced was blood. V usage is TRBV7-9 and J usage is TRBJ2-5; D possibly matches TRBD1 or TRBD2 (6 bases each). This receptor was identified in a woman in her twenties or thirties with Graves' ophthalmopathy. The CDR3 is CASSLRGVETQYF. The CDR3 DNA is TGTGCCAGCAGCTTAAGGGGGGTGGAGACCCAGTACTTC. Using reference TRBV7-9 and TRBJ2-5 for the parts outside the CDR3, the full variable domain is DTGVSQNPRHKITKRGQNVTFRCDPISEHNRLYWYRQTLGQGPEFLTYFQNEAQLEKSRLLSDRFSAERPKGSFSTLEIQRTEQGDSAMYLCASSLRGVETQYFGPGTRLLVL.